The 13 T cell receptor beta chains in this list originate from one sample, sequenced in a study of cytomegalovirus exposure and HLA in healthy donors. Primers for the PCR totalled 60 Vbeta and 13 Jbeta. Repertoires were generated with immunoSEQ multiplex PCR, while TCRdb's copy carries only in-frame clones and drops some. The sample records 110,000 to 150,000 clones, around four fifths being singletons. Material: PBMCs. The receptors derive from a boy younger than 10 in good health and CMV-seronegative.

V gene TRBV4-1 combines with J gene TRBJ2-5; TRBD2 might be the D (6 bases). Trimming pared 4 bases from V and 0 bases from J, leaving 15 bases between. Germline V gene lookup returns CDR1 MGHRA and CDR2 YSYEKL. The length of the CDR3 is 16 residues. In DNA, the CDR3 is TGCGCCAGCAGCCCACTTCCCGGGGGAAACCAAGAGACCCAGTACTTC. Amino acid sequence: CASSPLPGGNQETQYF.

The V and J genes are TRBV5-1 and TRBJ2-7, with a possible D match to TRBD1 (6 bases). Trimming took 6 bases from V and 5 from J, leaving 18 bases between them. Per germline, CDR1 SGHRS and CDR2 YFSETQ. CDR3 size: 14 residues. The DNA for the CDR3 is TGCGCCAGCAAGTTTGGGACACCCGGGGACGAGCAGTACTTC. It translates to CASKFGTPGDEQYF.

The chain joins TRBV7-9 to TRBJ2-5; tentatively, D is TRBD1 (5 bases). The V gene lost 2 bases and the J gene lost 0 bases, with 7 bases spanning the gap. This CDR3 contains 14 residues. Germline CDR1 SEHNR, CDR2 FQNEAQ (reference sequence). The CDR3 loop is CASSLTGHQETQYF. For the CDR3, the DNA is TGTGCCAGCAGCTTAACAGGTCACCAAGAGACCCAGTACTTC.

The chain links TRBV11-2 to TRBJ1-1, with D possibly being TRBD1 (5 bases). This CDR3 spans 15 amino acids. Germline V gene data show CDR1 as SGHAT and CDR2 as FQNNGV. V dropped 3 bases and J dropped 2 bases, with 13 bases sitting between them. The DNA for the CDR3 is TGTGCCAGCAGCTTCTCCATGACAGCTAACACTGAAGCTTTCTTT. Its translation is CASSFSMTANTEAFF.

The J gene is TRBJ2-7, the V gene TRBV4-2; 7 positions match TRBD1. The V gene end was trimmed by 3 bases and the J gene end by 5 bases; junction bases not matched to a gene: 4. Germline loops: CDR1 LGHNA, CDR2 YNFKEQ. The CDR3 consists of 13 residues. CDR3 bases: TGTGCCAGCAGCCAGGGACAGCTCGACGAGCAGTACTTC. Its protein is CASSQGQLDEQYF.

Points on this clone: A read error may produce the germline difference seen at one junction end. The V call is TRBV7-9, the J call TRBJ2-2, with 8 bases fitting TRBD1. The CDR3 is 19 amino acids. Per germline, CDR1 SEHNR and CDR2 FQNEAQ (reference sequence). In DNA, the CDR3 is TGTTCCAGCAGCCCGAAGGCGGCAGGGGGCAACTTCCTCACCGGGGAGCTGTTTTTT. Protein: CSSSPKAAGGNFLTGELFF.

In this sample, this clone turned up once. The chain recombines TRBV15 with TRBJ2-5; 7 bases are a match to TRBD1. The length of the CDR3 is 15 residues. In germline, CDR1 is LNHNV, CDR2 YYDKDF (reference sequence). The ends lost 1 base at V and 2 bases at J; junction bases unmatched: 4. CDR3 nucleotide sequence: TGTGCCACCAGCAGAGGGGGCAGGGGGCAAGAGACCCAGTACTTC. Translated, it gives CATSRGGRGQETQYF.

This rearrangement joins TRBV21-1 to TRBJ1-2; the tabulated D call, TRBD1, remains unverified against the DNA. TRBV21-1 is marked as a pseudogene. The CDR3 is 17 amino acids. The CDR3 DNA is TGTGCCAGCAGCAAAGGTCAGACAGGTTCCCTAAACTATGGCTACACCTTC. The encoded protein is CASSKGQTGSLNYGYTF.

This clone was picked up a small number of times. The CDR3 spells CASSDLGQGATDTQYF. The CDR3 DNA follows: TGTGCCAGCAGTGATTTAGGACAGGGGGCAACAGATACGCAGTATTTT. This chain uses TRBV25-1 with TRBJ2-3; 11 nucleotides agree with TRBD1. CDR3 size: 16 residues. Germline V lookup: CDR1 MGHDK, CDR2 SYGVNS. V trimming: 3 bases; J trimming: 3 bases; junction bases outside the gene matches: 5.

V and J are TRBV7-2 and TRBJ1-4; D ambiguous. Germline V gene lookup returns CDR1 SGHTA and CDR2 FQGNSA. V was clipped by 3 bases and J by 1 base, with 12 bases between them. This CDR3 is built from 16 residues. CDR3 DNA: TGTGCCAGCAGCTTCACCCTAAGAGGAACTAATGAAAAACTGTTTTTT. Its protein product is CASSFTLRGTNEKLFF.

In its sample, this clone was seen once. The chain uses TRBV28 and TRBJ2-7; TRBD1 might be the D (6 bases). The CDR3 loop spans 16 amino acids. Trimming cost V 7 bases and J 4 bases, with 23 bases left between them. Germline V gene data show CDR1 as MDHEN and CDR2 as SYDVKM. CDR3 sequence: CASTQGGRDGFYEQYF. In nucleotides, the CDR3 is TGTGCCAGCACCCAAGGGGGTCGGGACGGATTTTACGAGCAGTACTTC.

This clone was seen a single time. V is TRBV7-8 and J is TRBJ2-3; TRBD2 agrees at 11 bases. Germline loops: CDR1 SGHVS, CDR2 FQNEAQ. V trimming: 10 bases; J trimming: 4 bases; junction bases outside the gene matches: 4. This CDR3 is 13 amino acids long. The CDR3 spells CATLAGGSDTQYF. The CDR3 DNA reads as TGTGCCACCCTAGCGGGAGGTTCAGATACGCAGTATTTT.

The chain couples TRBV4-1 to TRBJ2-4; a possible D gene is TRBD1 (6 bases). The CDR3 loop spans 17 amino acids. The V gene's germline CDR1 is MGHRA and CDR2 YSYEKL. Trimming stripped 0 bases from V and 0 bases from J, with 12 bases between. The CDR3, as DNA: TGCGCCAGCAGCCAAGACGCGACAGGCCTAGCCAAAAACATTCAGTACTTC. As protein: CASSQDATGLAKNIQYF.